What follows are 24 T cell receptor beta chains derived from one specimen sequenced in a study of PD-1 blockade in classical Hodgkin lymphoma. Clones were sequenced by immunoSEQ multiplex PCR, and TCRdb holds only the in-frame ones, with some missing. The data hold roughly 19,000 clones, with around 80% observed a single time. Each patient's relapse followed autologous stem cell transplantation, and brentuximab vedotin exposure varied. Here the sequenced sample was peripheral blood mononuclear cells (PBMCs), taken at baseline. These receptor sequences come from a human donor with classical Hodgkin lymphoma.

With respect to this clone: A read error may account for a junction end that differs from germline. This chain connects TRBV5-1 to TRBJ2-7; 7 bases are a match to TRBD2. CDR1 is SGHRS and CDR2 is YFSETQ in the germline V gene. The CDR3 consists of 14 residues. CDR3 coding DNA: TGCGCCAGCAGCTTGGTGGCTAGCGGCTACAAGCAGTACTTC. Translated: CASSLVASGYKQYF.

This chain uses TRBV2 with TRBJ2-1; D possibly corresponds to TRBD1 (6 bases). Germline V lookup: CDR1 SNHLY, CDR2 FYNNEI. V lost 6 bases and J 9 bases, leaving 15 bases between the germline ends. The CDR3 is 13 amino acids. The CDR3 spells CASSIETGSEQFF. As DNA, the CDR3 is TGTGCCAGCAGCATTGAAACAGGGAGTGAGCAGTTCTTC.

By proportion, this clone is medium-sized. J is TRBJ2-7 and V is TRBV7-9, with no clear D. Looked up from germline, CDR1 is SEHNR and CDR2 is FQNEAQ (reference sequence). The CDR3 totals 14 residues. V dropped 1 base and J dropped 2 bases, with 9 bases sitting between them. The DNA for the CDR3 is TGTGCCAGCAGCTTAGGCCGGGTACCCTACGAGCAGTACTTC. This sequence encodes CASSLGRVPYEQYF.

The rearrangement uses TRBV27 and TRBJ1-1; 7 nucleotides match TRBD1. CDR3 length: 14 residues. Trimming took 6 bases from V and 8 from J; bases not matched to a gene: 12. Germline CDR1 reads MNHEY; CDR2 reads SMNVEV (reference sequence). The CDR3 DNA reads TGTGCCAGCAGGCATTCAGGGGGAAGGGTAGAAGCTTTCTTT. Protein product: CASRHSGGRVEAFF.

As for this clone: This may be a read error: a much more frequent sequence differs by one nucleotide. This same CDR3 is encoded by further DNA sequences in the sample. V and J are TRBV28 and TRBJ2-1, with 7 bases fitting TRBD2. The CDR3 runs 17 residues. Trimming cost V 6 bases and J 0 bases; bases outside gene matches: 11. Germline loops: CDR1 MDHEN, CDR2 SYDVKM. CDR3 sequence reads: CASRHELAVGSYNEQFF. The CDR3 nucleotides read TGTGCCAGCAGACACGAGCTAGCGGTCGGCTCCTACAATGAGCAGTTCTTC.

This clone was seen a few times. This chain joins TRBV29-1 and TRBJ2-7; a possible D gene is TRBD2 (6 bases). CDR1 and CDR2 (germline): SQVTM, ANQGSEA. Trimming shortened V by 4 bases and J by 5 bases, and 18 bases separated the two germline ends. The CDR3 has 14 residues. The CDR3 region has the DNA TGCAGCGTTGGGGCCACAGTGACGGGAGACGAGCAGTACTTC. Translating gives CSVGATVTGDEQYF.

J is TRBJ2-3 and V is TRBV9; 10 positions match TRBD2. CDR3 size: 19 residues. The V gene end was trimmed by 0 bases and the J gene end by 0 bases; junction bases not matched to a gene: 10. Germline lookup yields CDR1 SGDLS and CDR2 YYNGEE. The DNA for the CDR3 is TGTGCCAGCAGCGTAGGTACCGGGACTAGCGTGGGAAGCACAGATACGCAGTATTTT. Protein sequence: CASSVGTGTSVGSTDTQYF.

The CDR3 here is CASSKGQNTEAFF. The DNA for the CDR3 is TGCGCCAGCAGTAAGGGACAGAACACTGAAGCTTTCTTT. This chain connects TRBV10-1 to TRBJ1-1, with D possibly matching TRBD1 (6 bases). Germline loops: CDR1 WNHNN, CDR2 SYGVQD (reference sequence). Deletions cut 5 bases from V and 1 base from J, with 8 bases between. The CDR3 totals 13 residues.

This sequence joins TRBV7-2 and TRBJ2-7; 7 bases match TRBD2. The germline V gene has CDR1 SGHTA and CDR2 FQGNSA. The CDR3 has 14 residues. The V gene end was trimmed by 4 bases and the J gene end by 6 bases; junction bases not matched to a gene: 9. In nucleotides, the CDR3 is TGTGCCAGCAGCTCCGAGGGTTGGGGGGGCGAGCAGTACTTC. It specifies CASSSEGWGGEQYF.

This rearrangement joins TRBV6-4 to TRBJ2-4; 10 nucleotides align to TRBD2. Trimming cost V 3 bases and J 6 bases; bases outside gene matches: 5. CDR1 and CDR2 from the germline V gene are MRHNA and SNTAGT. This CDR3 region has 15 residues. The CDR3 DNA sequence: TGTGCCAGCAGTGAGGCTAGCGGGAGCGGAAACATTCAGTACTTC. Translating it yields CASSEASGSGNIQYF.

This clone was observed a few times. The CDR3 region has the DNA TGTGCCAGCAGCTCCCCGGGGGGACAGGGGGGTATCGAGCAGTACTTC. It specifies CASSSPGGQGGIEQYF. The chain is built from TRBV7-8 and TRBJ2-7, with TRBD1 matching over 11 bases. The CDR3 covers 16 residues. CDR1 and CDR2 from the germline V gene are SGHVS and FQNEAQ. Trimming removed 4 bases from V and 6 bases from J; junction bases left unmatched: 11.

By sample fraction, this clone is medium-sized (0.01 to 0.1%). CDR3 protein: CASSLGSAPRELFF. The CDR3, as DNA: TGTGCCAGCAGCCTGGGTTCCGCGCCCCGGGAGCTGTTTTTT. J is TRBJ2-2 and V is TRBV27; D not certain. V lost 6 bases and J lost 9, with 17 bases in between. The CDR3 runs 14 residues. Germline loops: CDR1 MNHEY, CDR2 SMNVEV (reference sequence).

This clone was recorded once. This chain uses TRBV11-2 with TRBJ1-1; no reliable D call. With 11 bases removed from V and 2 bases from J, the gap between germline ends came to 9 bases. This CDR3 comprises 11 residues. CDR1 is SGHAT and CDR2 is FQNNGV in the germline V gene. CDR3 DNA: TGTGCCTCATATGACAACACTGAAGCTTTCTTT. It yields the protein CASYDNTEAFF.

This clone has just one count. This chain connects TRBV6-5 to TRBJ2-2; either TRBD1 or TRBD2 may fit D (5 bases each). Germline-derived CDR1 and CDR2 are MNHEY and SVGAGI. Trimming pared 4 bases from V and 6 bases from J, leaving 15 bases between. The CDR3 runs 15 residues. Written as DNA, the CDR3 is TGTGCCAGCAGTTCGTACCTCGTGGGGGCCGGGGAGCTGTTTTTT. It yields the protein CASSSYLVGAGELFF.

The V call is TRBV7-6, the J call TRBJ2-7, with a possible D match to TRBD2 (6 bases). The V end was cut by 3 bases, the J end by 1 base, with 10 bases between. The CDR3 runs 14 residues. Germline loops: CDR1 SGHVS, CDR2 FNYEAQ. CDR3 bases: TGTGCCAGCAGCTTGGCGGGGCCTTCCTACGAGCAGTACTTC. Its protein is CASSLAGPSYEQYF.

Here the CDR3 reads CASSLNRGDTEAFF. CDR3 in DNA: TGTGCCAGCAGTTTAAACAGGGGTGACACTGAAGCTTTCTTT. The chain recombines TRBV27 with TRBJ1-1, with 7 bases that match TRBD1. After removal of 2 bases from V and 3 bases from J, the junction contained 3 bases not matched to a gene. The CDR3 extends over 14 amino acids. Germline CDR1 reads MNHEY; CDR2 reads SMNVEV (reference sequence).

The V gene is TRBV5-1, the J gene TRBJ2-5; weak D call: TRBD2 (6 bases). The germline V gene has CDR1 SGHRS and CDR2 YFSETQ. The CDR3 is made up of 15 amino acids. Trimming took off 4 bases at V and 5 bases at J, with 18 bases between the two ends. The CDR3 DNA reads TGCGCCAGCAGCCCGGGGGAACGACCTGATGAGACCCAGTACTTC. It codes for CASSPGERPDETQYF.

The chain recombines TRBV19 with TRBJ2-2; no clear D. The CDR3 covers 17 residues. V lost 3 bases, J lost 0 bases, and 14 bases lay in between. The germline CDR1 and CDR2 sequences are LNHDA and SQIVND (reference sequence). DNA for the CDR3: TGTGCCAGTAGTATTGGTCCGAGGAACCCGAACACCGGGGAGCTGTTTTTT. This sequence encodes CASSIGPRNPNTGELFF.

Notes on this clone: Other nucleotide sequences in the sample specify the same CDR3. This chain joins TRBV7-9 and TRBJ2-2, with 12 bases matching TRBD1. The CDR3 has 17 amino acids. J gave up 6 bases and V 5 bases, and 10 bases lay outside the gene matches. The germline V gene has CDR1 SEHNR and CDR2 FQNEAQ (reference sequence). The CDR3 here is CASSPIRDRGPAGELFF. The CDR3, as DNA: TGTGCCAGCAGCCCTATTCGGGACAGGGGGCCCGCCGGGGAGCTGTTTTTT.

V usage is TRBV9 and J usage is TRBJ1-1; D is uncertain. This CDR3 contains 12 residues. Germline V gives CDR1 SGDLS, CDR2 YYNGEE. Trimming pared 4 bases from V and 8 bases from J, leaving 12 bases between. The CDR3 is CASSPYGREAFF. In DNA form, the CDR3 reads TGTGCCAGCAGCCCCTATGGGAGGGAAGCTTTCTTT.

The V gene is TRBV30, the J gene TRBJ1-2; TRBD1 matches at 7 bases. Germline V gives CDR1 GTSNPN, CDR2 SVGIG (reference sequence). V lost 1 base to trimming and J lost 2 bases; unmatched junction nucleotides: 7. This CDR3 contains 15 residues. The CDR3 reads CAWSGLTGANYGYTF. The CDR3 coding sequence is TGTGCCTGGAGTGGTCTCACAGGGGCAAACTATGGCTACACCTTC.

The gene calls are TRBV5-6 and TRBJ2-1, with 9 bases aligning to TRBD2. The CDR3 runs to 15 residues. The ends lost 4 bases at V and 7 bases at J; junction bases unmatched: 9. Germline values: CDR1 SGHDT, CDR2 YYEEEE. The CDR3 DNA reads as TGTGCCAGCAGCCCGGCGGGGGGGGCCGGGAATGAGCAGTTCTTC. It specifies CASSPAGGAGNEQFF.

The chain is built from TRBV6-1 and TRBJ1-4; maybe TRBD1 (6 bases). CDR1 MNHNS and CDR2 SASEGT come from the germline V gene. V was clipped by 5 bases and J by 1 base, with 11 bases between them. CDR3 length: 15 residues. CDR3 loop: CASSTDSRTNEKLFF. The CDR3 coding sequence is TGTGCCAGCAGTACGGACAGCCGAACTAATGAAAAACTGTTTTTT.

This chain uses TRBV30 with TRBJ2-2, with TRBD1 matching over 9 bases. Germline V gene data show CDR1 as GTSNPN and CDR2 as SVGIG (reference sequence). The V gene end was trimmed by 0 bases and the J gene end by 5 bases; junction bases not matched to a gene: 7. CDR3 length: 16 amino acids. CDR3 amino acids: CAWSVYHRGRTGELFF. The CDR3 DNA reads TGTGCCTGGAGTGTCTACCACAGGGGGCGTACCGGGGAGCTGTTTTTT.